These T cell receptor beta chains were read from a single sample in a study of OX40 agonist ivuxolimab in advanced cancers. Data came from immunoSEQ multiplex PCR; TCRdb stores just in-frame clones and leaves some out. This repertoire shows 12,000 to 15,000 clones, 85% to 95% found once; its top ten account for approximately 23%. This sample comprised CD4+ or CD8+ T cells sorted from blood, obtained in a trial of the OX40 agonist ivuxolimab. Receptors originate from an adult with an advanced solid tumor such as melanoma, head and neck, liver or kidney cancer. The CDR3 runs from the conserved cysteine through the conserved F or W. A D gene is named only where the DNA matches it firmly. Rows may omit the clone size; those that give it use once, few, many or a size class.

v_call,j_call,d_call,clone_size,cdr3_nt,cdr3_aa
TRBV4-1,TRBJ2-1,NA,NA,TGCGCCAGCAGCCAAGATGGTAGACCGCTCTTC,CASSQDGRPLF
TRBV11-2,TRBJ2-5,NA,once,TGTGCCAGCAGCGCCACGATGGGGACCCAGTACTTC,CASSATMGTQYF
TRBV4-3,TRBJ1-6,TRBD1,NA,TGCGCCAGCAGCCAAGCCCTCGGGACAGAAAATTCACCCCTCCACTTT,CASSQALGTENSPLHF
TRBV6-5,TRBJ1-2,NA,NA,TGTGCCAGCCGTGGAGGGAGCTATGGCTACACCTTC,CASRGGSYGYTF
TRBV7-2,TRBJ2-7,NA,NA,TGTGCCAGCAGCTCCACTCGGTCTGAGAGGGCCCTCTACGAGCAGTACTTC,CASSSTRSERALYEQYF
TRBV5-1,TRBJ1-6,NA,NA,TGCGCCAGCAGCCTCGAGACAACGAGCTCCTATAATTCACCCCTCCACTTT,CASSLETTSSYNSPLHF
TRBV6-1,TRBJ2-7,NA,NA,TGTGCCAGCAGTGAAGTGGGCTACGAGCAGTACTTC,CASSEVGYEQYF
TRBV7-9,TRBJ1-2,NA,NA,TGTGCCAGCAGCCTCAAACAGACCAACTATGGCTACACCTTC,CASSLKQTNYGYTF
TRBV7-9,TRBJ2-7,TRBD1,NA,TGTGCCAGCAGGGACGACGGGACAGGGGAAGCCTTC,CASRDDGTGEAF
TRBV11-2,TRBJ2-1,NA,once,TGTGCCAGCAGCCAGACTAGGGGGGGGTCGGATGAGCAGTTCTTC,CASSQTRGGSDEQFF
TRBV6-6,TRBJ1-2,NA,NA,TGTGCCAGCAGCAGTGTGGATAGCTACACCTTC,CASSSVDSYTF
TRBV7-9,TRBJ2-7,NA,NA,TGTGCCACCTCCGGGCCTCTCTCCTACGAGCAGTACTTC,CATSGPLSYEQYF
TRBV14,TRBJ2-7,NA,NA,TGTGCCAGCAGCCCCCTGGAGGTTCCCTACGAGCAGTACTTC,CASSPLEVPYEQYF
TRBV5-5,TRBJ2-3,TRBD1,NA,TGTGCCAGCAGCTTGTATTTGACAGGGGGCCCAGATACGCAGTATTTT,CASSLYLTGGPDTQYF
TRBV19,TRBJ1-1,TRBD1,NA,TGTGCCAGTAGTATCGGACAGGGGGCCTTTGCTTTCTTT,CASSIGQGAFAFF
TRBV27,TRBJ1-2,NA,NA,TGTGCCAGCAGTTTAATTGGGAAGGGCAGCTACACCTTC,CASSLIGKGSYTF
TRBV27,TRBJ2-5,NA,NA,TGTGCCAGCAGTTTATTTGCCAGGGTGTTAGTTCCTCAAGAGACCCAGTACTTC,CASSLFARVLVPQETQYF
TRBV19,TRBJ1-1,NA,NA,TGTGCCAGTAGTATGTACAAGATGAACACTGAAGCTTTCTTT,CASSMYKMNTEAFF
TRBV7-9,TRBJ1-4,NA,NA,TGTGCCAGCCGTGACAGGACTGCAGAAGATGAAAAACTGTTTTTT,CASRDRTAEDEKLFF
TRBV7-9,TRBJ1-5,NA,NA,TGTGCCAGCAGCTTGGACCTCACTCAGCCCCAGCATTTT,CASSLDLTQPQHF
TRBV29-1,TRBJ2-3,TRBD1,NA,TGCAGCGTGGCCCAGACAGGGTTTAGCACAGATACGCAGTATTTT,CSVAQTGFSTDTQYF
TRBV5-1,TRBJ1-1,NA,few,TGCGCCAGCAGCTTGGTGACAGGCAGTGAAGCTTTCTTT,CASSLVTGSEAFF
TRBV5-1,TRBJ2-7,NA,medium-sized,TGCGCCAGCAGCCCCGGGGGGCGGCAGCAGTACTTC,CASSPGGRQQYF
TRBV6-5,TRBJ2-3,NA,NA,TGTGCCAGCAGTCCCGGGGTTGCAGATACGCAGTATTTT,CASSPGVADTQYF
TRBV27,TRBJ1-2,NA,NA,TGTGCCAGCAGTTTAATTGGCGGGAACTATGGCTACACCTTC,CASSLIGGNYGYTF
TRBV19,TRBJ2-1,TRBD2,NA,TGTGCCAGTAGTATCCAGTCGGCGGGGGGGTACAATGAGCAGTTCTTC,CASSIQSAGGYNEQFF
TRBV5-1,TRBJ2-1,TRBD2,once,TGCGCCAGCAGCTTGGGGACTAGCGTCAATGAGCAGTTCTTC,CASSLGTSVNEQFF
TRBV27,TRBJ1-5,TRBD1,NA,TGTGCCAGCAGTACATCGACAGGGGGCGAGGAGCCCCAGCATTTT,CASSTSTGGEEPQHF
TRBV9,TRBJ2-7,TRBD1,NA,TGTGCCAGCAGCGCCGCCGGGACAGGCCTATACGAGCAGTACTTC,CASSAAGTGLYEQYF
TRBV10-3,TRBJ2-7,NA,NA,TGTGCCATCAGTGAAGCAGTTACAGGGCCCCGGCCATACGAGCAGTACTTC,CAISEAVTGPRPYEQYF
TRBV4-1,TRBJ2-7,NA,NA,TGCGCCAGCAGCCACGGCCAGGGCTACGAGCAGTACTTC,CASSHGQGYEQYF
TRBV9,TRBJ2-3,NA,NA,TGTGCCAGCAGCGTAGTGACTAGTGGCACAGATACGCAGTATTTT,CASSVVTSGTDTQYF
TRBV7-7,TRBJ2-1,TRBD1,NA,TGTGCCAGCAGCCCATGGACAGGCTCCTACAATGAGCAGTTCTTC,CASSPWTGSYNEQFF
TRBV11-2,TRBJ2-5,NA,NA,TGTGCCAGCAGCCCCCCCGGAGCTCTGGAGACCCAGTACTTC,CASSPPGALETQYF
TRBV5-1,TRBJ2-1,TRBD1,NA,TGCGCCAGCAGCTTGGCCGGACAGGGCGAGTATGAGCAGTTCTTC,CASSLAGQGEYEQFF
TRBV19,TRBJ2-5,TRBD1,NA,TGTGCCAGTAGTCCCCGAGGACAGGGCTCGCAAGAGACCCAGTACTTC,CASSPRGQGSQETQYF
TRBV7-2,TRBJ2-7,NA,once,TGTGCCAGCAGCTGGGGGGGGCCCTACGAGCAGTACTTC,CASSWGGPYEQYF
TRBV9,TRBJ2-7,TRBD2,NA,TGTGCCAGCAGCCCATTCAGCGGGGAGCACGAGCAGTACTTC,CASSPFSGEHEQYF
TRBV10-1,TRBJ2-2,TRBD2,NA,TGCGCCAGTCGGGAGGGCCTCACCGGGGAGCTGTTTTTT,CASREGLTGELFF
TRBV6-4,TRBJ2-3,TRBD2,NA,TGTGCCAGCAGAAAGACTAGCGGCGACACAGATACGCAGTATTTT,CASRKTSGDTDTQYF
TRBV27,TRBJ2-7,NA,NA,TGTGCCAGCAGTGCGACGGGCTACGAGCAGTACTTC,CASSATGYEQYF
TRBV10-3,TRBJ1-1,NA,NA,TGTGCCATCCAAGCAGGGAAGGAGGGAGCTTTCTTT,CAIQAGKEGAFF
TRBV27,TRBJ1-6,NA,NA,TGTGCCAGCACCCCGGACAGCCTGAGCTCCTATAATTCACCCCTCCACTTT,CASTPDSLSSYNSPLHF
TRBV27,TRBJ2-5,TRBD2,NA,TGTGCCAGCAGTCGTGGACTAGCGGGGGGAGGAGAGACCCAGTACTTC,CASSRGLAGGGETQYF
TRBV6-1,TRBJ1-2,NA,NA,TGTGCCAGCAGTGGGGTACCTGGATCCAACTATGGCTACACCTTC,CASSGVPGSNYGYTF
TRBV4-1,TRBJ2-7,NA,NA,TGCGCCAGCAGCCTTCTAGACTCCTACGAGCAGTACTTC,CASSLLDSYEQYF
TRBV27,TRBJ1-4,NA,NA,TGTGCCAGCAGTTTAAACAGCCCAAAGGATGAAAAACTGTTTTTT,CASSLNSPKDEKLFF
TRBV28,TRBJ2-1,TRBD2,NA,TGTGCCAGCCAACCCCGGAGCGGGGGACCCGTCGGTGAGCAGTTCTTC,CASQPRSGGPVGEQFF
TRBV5-1,TRBJ2-3,TRBD2,NA,TGCGCCAGCAGCTTTGTAGCGGGACTCACAGATACGCAGTATTTT,CASSFVAGLTDTQYF
TRBV10-2,TRBJ2-7,TRBD1,NA,TGCGCCAGCAGCACAGGGGGCGTCGACGAGCAGTACTTC,CASSTGGVDEQYF
TRBV27,TRBJ1-1,NA,NA,TGTGCCAGCAGTTTAGGGATCGGGACTGAAGCTTTCTTT,CASSLGIGTEAFF
TRBV27,TRBJ2-2,TRBD2,NA,TGTGCCAGCAGCCTCTATTCCCCGGCCCTAGCGGGAGGGGGGGAGCTGTTTTTT,CASSLYSPALAGGGELFF
TRBV9,TRBJ2-2,TRBD1,NA,TGTGCCAGCAGACAGGGGTCCACCGGGGAGCTGTTTTTT,CASRQGSTGELFF
TRBV28,TRBJ1-5,TRBD1,once,TGTGCCAGCAGCGTTACAGGGGGCAATCAGCCCCAGCATTTT,CASSVTGGNQPQHF
TRBV19,TRBJ1-2,TRBD1,NA,TGTGCCAGTAGTAGGGGGGCGTCGGGACAGATCGGCTACACCTTC,CASSRGASGQIGYTF
TRBV7-9,TRBJ2-3,NA,NA,TGTGCCAGCAGCTTAGGGTCATCAGATACGCAGTATTTT,CASSLGSSDTQYF
TRBV13,TRBJ2-7,NA,NA,TGTGCCAGCCGAAATCGGGTAGCCGACACCTACGGGCAGTACTTC,CASRNRVADTYGQYF